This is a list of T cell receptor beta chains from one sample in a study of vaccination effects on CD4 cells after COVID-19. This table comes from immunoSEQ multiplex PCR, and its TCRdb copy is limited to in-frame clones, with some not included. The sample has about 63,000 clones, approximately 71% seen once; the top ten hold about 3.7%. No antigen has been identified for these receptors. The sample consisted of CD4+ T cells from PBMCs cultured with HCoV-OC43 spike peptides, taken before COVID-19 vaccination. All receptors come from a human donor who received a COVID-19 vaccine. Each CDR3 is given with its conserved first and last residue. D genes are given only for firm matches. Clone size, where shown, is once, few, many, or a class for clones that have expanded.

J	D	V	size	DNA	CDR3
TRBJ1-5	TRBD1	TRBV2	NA	TGTGCCAGCACAGGCCAGGGGGATCAGCCCCAGCATTTT	CASTGQGDQPQHF
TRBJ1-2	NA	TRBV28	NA	TGTGCCAGCAGTAAACCGGGAAATTATGGCTACACCTTC	CASSKPGNYGYTF
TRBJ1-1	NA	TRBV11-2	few	TGTGCCAGCAGCCCAACAGGGCGGCTCACTGAAGCTTTCTTT	CASSPTGRLTEAFF
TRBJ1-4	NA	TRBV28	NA	TGTGCCAGCAGTAGCCCGAATGAAAAACTGTTTTTT	CASSSPNEKLFF
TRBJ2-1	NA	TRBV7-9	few	TGTGCCACCGGATACAATGAGCAGTTCTTC	CATGYNEQFF
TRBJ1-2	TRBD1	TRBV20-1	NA	TGCAGTGCTAGTGTGTGGAGACAGGGGGCGGGCTATGGCTACACCTTC	CSASVWRQGAGYGYTF
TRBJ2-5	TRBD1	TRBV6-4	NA	TGTGCCAGCAGTTTATCCGGGACAGGGTCGGAGACCCAGTACTTC	CASSLSGTGSETQYF
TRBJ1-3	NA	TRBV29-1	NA	TGCAGCGTTAGGAACAGGGACGACACCATATATTTT	CSVRNRDDTIYF
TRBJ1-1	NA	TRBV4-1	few	TGCGCCAGCAGCCCTGCCCGGATGTTACGGGGATATGATGCTTTCTTT	CASSPARMLRGYDAFF
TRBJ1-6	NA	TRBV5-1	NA	TGCGCCAGCAGCTTGGTTTTATTGGGGGCGGCTAATTCACCCCTCCACTTT	CASSLVLLGAANSPLHF
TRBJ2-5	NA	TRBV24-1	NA	TGTGCCACCAGTGGTGGGGCGCCTGAGACCCAGTACTTC	CATSGGAPETQYF
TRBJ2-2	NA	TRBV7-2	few	TGTGCCAGCAGCTTCCCCGGGACCGGGGAGCTGTTTTTT	CASSFPGTGELFF
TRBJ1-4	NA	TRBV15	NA	TGTGCCACCAGCAGAGGGGGCCAGGGTGATGAAAAACTGTTTTTT	CATSRGGQGDEKLFF
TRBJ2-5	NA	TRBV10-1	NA	TGCGCCAGCGACAGGGGAGGGGGCCCCCAGGAGACCCAGTACTTC	CASDRGGGPQETQYF
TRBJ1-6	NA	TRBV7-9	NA	TGTGCCAGCAGCTTAGAGGGCTTCAATTCACCCCTCCACTTT	CASSLEGFNSPLHF
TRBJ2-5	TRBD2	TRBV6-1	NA	TGTGCCAGCAGTGAGCGGACTAGCGGGGGGGCTCGGCAAGAGACCCAGTACTTC	CASSERTSGGARQETQYF
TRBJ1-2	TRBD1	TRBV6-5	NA	TGTGCCAGCAGTCGCCAACTCGGGACAGTGGCTGGCTACACCTTC	CASSRQLGTVAGYTF
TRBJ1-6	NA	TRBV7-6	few	TGTGCCAGCAGCCTGCTCGGGCCAGGGTCCTATTCACCCCTCCACTTT	CASSLLGPGSYSPLHF
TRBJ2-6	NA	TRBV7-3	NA	TGTGCCAGCAGCTTATGGCAAGCGGGGGCCAACGTCCTGACTTTC	CASSLWQAGANVLTF
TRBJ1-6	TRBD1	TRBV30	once	TGTGCCTGGACGGGACAGGGGGGTTTTTCACCCCTCCACTTT	CAWTGQGGFSPLHF
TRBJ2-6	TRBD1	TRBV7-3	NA	TGTGCCAGCAGCATACCGGGACAGGGACAAACTGGGGCCAACGTCCTGACTTTC	CASSIPGQGQTGANVLTF
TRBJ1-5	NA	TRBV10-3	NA	TGTGCCATCAGTGAAGGGGCTAGCAATCAGCCCCAGCATTTT	CAISEGASNQPQHF
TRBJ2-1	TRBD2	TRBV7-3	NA	TGTGCCAGCAGGGCTAGCGGGGGGGACAATGAGCAGTTCTTC	CASRASGGDNEQFF
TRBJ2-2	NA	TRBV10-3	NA	TGTGCCATCGGGGCCACGATGAGGGAGCTGTTTTTT	CAIGATMRELFF
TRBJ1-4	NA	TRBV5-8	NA	TGTGCCAGCAGCCCCGGAACGGGCGCCGGGACGGAAAAACTGTTTTTT	CASSPGTGAGTEKLFF
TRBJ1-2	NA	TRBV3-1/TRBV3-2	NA	TGTGCCAGCAGCCAAGCTTGGGGGGCCAACTATGGCTACACCTTC	CASSQAWGANYGYTF
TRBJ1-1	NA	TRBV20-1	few	TGCAGTGCCCGGAATCAGAATGAAGCTTTCTTT	CSARNQNEAFF
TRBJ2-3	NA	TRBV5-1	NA	TGCGCCAGCGGATATACAGCGACAGATACGCAGTATTTT	CASGYTATDTQYF
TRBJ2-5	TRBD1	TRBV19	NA	TGTGCCAGTAGTTATGGGACAGGGGGCGTTCGGGAGACCCAGTACTTC	CASSYGTGGVRETQYF
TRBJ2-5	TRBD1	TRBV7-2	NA	TGTGCCAGCAGCCTTGGACAGGGCGAGACCCAGTACTTC	CASSLGQGETQYF
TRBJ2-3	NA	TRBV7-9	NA	TGTGCCAGCAGCTTATACGAGGAAGCAGATACGCAGTATTTT	CASSLYEEADTQYF
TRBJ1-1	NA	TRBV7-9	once	TGTGCCAGCAGCTTATCCCGACTGACGAACACTGAAGCTTTCTTT	CASSLSRLTNTEAFF
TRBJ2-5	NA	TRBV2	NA	TGTGCCAGCAGTACTCTGGACGGAGAGACCCAGTACTTC	CASSTLDGETQYF
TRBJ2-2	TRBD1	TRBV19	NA	TGTGCCAGTAGGACAGGGTCGAACACCGGGGAGCTGTTTTTT	CASRTGSNTGELFF
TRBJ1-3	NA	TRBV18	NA	TGTGCCAGCTCACCCTACCAAGACAGCTCTGGAAACACCATATATTTT	CASSPYQDSSGNTIYF
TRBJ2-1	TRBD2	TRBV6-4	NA	TGTGCCAGCAGAAGGACTAGCGGGGGCTATGAGCAGTTCTTC	CASRRTSGGYEQFF
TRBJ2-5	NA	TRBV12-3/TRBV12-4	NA	TGTGCCAGCAGTCCGGGACTCCAAGAGACCCAGTACTTC	CASSPGLQETQYF
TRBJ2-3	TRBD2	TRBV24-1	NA	TGTGCCACGCAACGCGGGGGGGCTAGCACAGATACGCAGTATTTT	CATQRGGASTDTQYF
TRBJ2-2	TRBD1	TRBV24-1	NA	TGTGCCACCAGTGACCCCGGACAGGACGGGGAGCTGTTTTTT	CATSDPGQDGELFF
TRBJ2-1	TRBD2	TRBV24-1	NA	TGTGCCACCAGTAACAGCGGGGGCCCACAAAATGAGCAGTTCTTC	CATSNSGGPQNEQFF